One sample yielded the 23 T cell receptor beta chains listed below, sequenced in a study of CD8+CD57+ T cells in acquired aplastic anemia. According to the study, genomic DNA was the template for TCR beta VDJ and CDR3 profiling. TCRdb processed the reads anew with MiXCR; each CDR3 protein has one entry. The table shows some 180,000 distinct CDR3 sequences, with nearly 50% occurring only once. The sequenced patients had an expansion of CD8+CD57+ cells seen by flow cytometry. The sample comprised sorted CD4+, CD8+, or CD8+CD57+ T cells (not recorded which) from PBMCs. The source of these receptors is a human donor with aplastic anemia.

The chain employs TRBV14 and TRBJ2-5, with D unclear. CDR1 and CDR2 (germline): SGHDN, FVKESK. This CDR3 is 12 amino acids long. Trimming took 0 bases from V and 7 from J, leaving 6 bases between them. The CDR3 nucleotides are TGTGCCAGCAGCCAAGATAAGGCGACCCAGTACTTC. It translates to CASSQDKATQYF.

The V gene is TRBV2, the J gene TRBJ1-2, with a possible D match to TRBD1 (5 bases). The CDR3 sequence is 15 residues long. V gave up 7 bases and J gave up 1 base, with 16 bases separating them. The V gene's germline CDR1 is SNHLY and CDR2 FYNNEI. In nucleotides, the CDR3 is TGTGCCAGCAATAATGCGGGGGGGTTTAACTATGGCTACACCTTC. It yields the protein CASNNAGGFNYGYTF.

This clonotype was recorded a few times. CDR3 sequence: CASIRTPSSYEQYF. In nucleotides, the CDR3 is TGTGCCAGCATCCGGACACCGAGCTCCTACGAGCAGTACTTC. This chain uses TRBV2 with TRBJ2-7; possibly TRBD1 for D (5 bases). The CDR3 runs to 14 residues. V was shortened by 7 bases and J by 0 bases, with 13 bases between the two germline ends. Germline V gene data show CDR1 as SNHLY and CDR2 as FYNNEI. Using reference TRBV2 and TRBJ2-7 for the parts outside the CDR3, the full variable domain is EPEVTQTPSHQVTQMGQEVILRCVPISNHLYFYWYRQILGQKVEFLVSFYNNEISEKSEIFDDQFSVERPDGSNFTLKIRSTKLEDSAMYFCASIRTPSSYEQYFGPGTRLTVT.

This clonotype was observed a few times. This rearrangement joins TRBV27 to TRBJ1-6, with a possible D match to TRBD1 (5 bases). The CDR3 consists of 16 residues. Trimming pared 5 bases from V and 5 bases from J, leaving 16 bases between. Germline V gives CDR1 MNHEY, CDR2 SMNVEV (reference sequence). DNA for the CDR3: TGTGCCAGCAGTGCCGGGAGGGGCGGGGATAATTCACCCCTCCACTTT. Its translation is CASSAGRGGDNSPLHF.

V and J are TRBV7-8 and TRBJ1-5; D gene unclear. Germline CDR1 SGHVS, CDR2 FQNEAQ. This CDR3 is 13 amino acids long. Trimming cost V 1 base and J 6 bases, with 7 bases left between them. The CDR3 here is CASSLVPTQPQHF. The CDR3 nucleotides read TGTGCCAGCAGCTTAGTCCCGACTCAGCCCCAGCATTTT.

V is TRBV4-1 and J is TRBJ1-2, with 7 bases that match TRBD1. The CDR3 consists of 16 residues. With 5 bases clipped from V and 4 bases from J, the junction kept 13 bases outside the gene matches. Germline V gene sequence: CDR1 MGHRA, CDR2 YSYEKL. This chain's CDR3 is CASSTPGQRVGYGYTF. In nucleotides, the CDR3 is TGCGCCAGCAGCACTCCGGGACAGCGTGTCGGCTATGGCTACACCTTC.

This clonotype appeared a few times. This rearrangement joins TRBV2 to TRBJ1-5; D is ambiguous. CDR3 length: 14 residues. Between the trimmed V and J ends, which lost 7 bases and 6 bases, there was a span of 16 bases. Germline-derived CDR1 and CDR2 are SNHLY and FYNNEI. The CDR3 DNA reads TGTGCCAGCACTGTGGAGGTGGGCGGTCAGCCCCAGCATTTT. Translating gives CASTVEVGGQPQHF. Drawing the rest from reference TRBV2 and TRBJ1-5, the complete variable domain is EPEVTQTPSHQVTQMGQEVILRCVPISNHLYFYWYRQILGQKVEFLVSFYNNEISEKSEIFDDQFSVERPDGSNFTLKIRSTKLEDSAMYFCASTVEVGGQPQHFGDGTRLSIL.

This sequence joins TRBV2 and TRBJ2-2; possible D gene TRBD1, 7 bases. Germline CDR1 and CDR2: SNHLY and FYNNEI. CDR3 length equals 15 residues. V lost 6 bases to trimming and J lost 6 bases, with 17 bases between them. The CDR3 region is CASSATTGEAGELFF. In nucleotides, the CDR3 is TGTGCCAGCAGCGCCACTACAGGGGAGGCCGGGGAGCTGTTTTTT.

This clonotype was observed at least ten times. This chain joins TRBV28 and TRBJ2-7; D perhaps matches TRBD1 (5 bases). The CDR3 spans 12 residues. CDR1 and CDR2 from the germline V gene are MDHEN and SYDVKM. Trimming removed 7 bases at V and 3 bases at J, with 10 bases between. The CDR3 DNA sequence: TGTGCCAGCATGAGCAGGGTCTACGAGCAGTACTTC. Protein product: CASMSRVYEQYF.

To note about this clonotype: Compared with germline, one end of the junction differs, possibly owing to a read error. This chain joins TRBV7-3 and TRBJ1-1, with no clear D. The length of the CDR3 is 15 residues. Germline loops: CDR1 SGHTA, CDR2 FQGTGA. As DNA, the CDR3 is TGTGCCAGTAGCTTAACTCCGGCACTCCTCACTGAAGCTTTCTTT. It yields the protein CASSLTPALLTEAFF.

The chain couples TRBV20-1 to TRBJ2-3; TRBD2 matches 8 bases. V gave up 0 bases and J gave up 2 bases; unmatched junction bases: 4. This CDR3 has 15 amino acids. In germline, CDR1 is DFQATT, CDR2 SNEGSKA (reference sequence). This chain's CDR3 is CSARDLAGPTDTQYF. For the CDR3, the DNA is TGCAGTGCTAGAGATCTAGCGGGCCCCACAGATACGCAGTATTTT.

The chain uses TRBV20-1 and TRBJ1-1; D call uncertain. Germline V gene data show CDR1 as DFQATT and CDR2 as SNEGSKA (reference sequence). The V end lost 0 bases, the J end lost 4 bases, and 12 bases lay between the germline ends. This CDR3 comprises 14 residues. CDR3 sequence: CSARDLSRATEAFF. In DNA form, the CDR3 reads TGCAGTGCTAGAGATTTGTCACGGGCCACTGAAGCTTTCTTT.

This clonotype was seen more than once but under ten times. The rearrangement joins TRBV6-2 or TRBV6-3 to TRBJ2-3; TRBD1 matches at 7 bases. Germline CDR1 is MNHEY and CDR2 is SVGEGT. The CDR3 has 17 amino acids. J lost 6 bases, V lost 0 bases, and 12 bases had no gene match. The DNA for the CDR3 is TGTGCCAGCAGTTACTCCCACCGGCTTTACAGGGGCGATACGCAGTATTTT. Amino acids: CASSYSHRLYRGDTQYF.

The rearrangement uses TRBV18 and TRBJ1-2, with D maybe TRBD1 (5 bases). Germline-derived CDR1 and CDR2 are KGHSH and LQKENI. The V end was cut by 0 bases, the J end by 5 bases, with 13 bases between. CDR3 length: 15 amino acids. This chain's CDR3 is CASSPPGIRGYGYTF. CDR3 DNA sequence: TGTGCCAGCTCACCACCGGGTATCCGGGGGTATGGCTACACCTTC.

The rearrangement uses TRBV19 and TRBJ1-5; 8 bases are shared with TRBD1. The V gene end was trimmed by 5 bases and the J gene end by 7 bases; junction bases not matched to a gene: 22. Germline CDR1 is LNHDA and CDR2 is SQIVND (reference sequence). The CDR3 sequence is 19 residues long. CDR3 DNA sequence: TGTGCCAGTAGTCCGCCGCGCTTACAGGGGGGGACGCGTCGGCAGCCCCAGCATTTT. Protein product: CASSPPRLQGGTRRQPQHF.

This chain uses TRBV20-1 with TRBJ1-2; tentative D call: TRBD1 (5 bases). Trimming shortened V by 6 bases and J by 7 bases, and 18 bases separated the two germline ends. The CDR3 runs 13 residues. Germline V CDR1 and CDR2: DFQATT, SNEGSKA (reference sequence). CDR3 coding DNA: TGCAGTGCAACAACGGGGCGCTTTGTTGGCTACACCTTC. This translates into CSATTGRFVGYTF.

There are a few counts of this clonotype. V and J are TRBV10-3 and TRBJ1-2; D unresolved. CDR3 length equals 14 residues. V was shortened by 4 bases and J by 4 bases, with 13 bases between the two germline ends. Germline values: CDR1 ENHRY, CDR2 SYGVKD. CDR3: CAISASSELYGYTF. In DNA, the CDR3 is TGTGCCATCAGTGCCAGCTCGGAACTCTATGGCTACACCTTC.

This chain connects TRBV20-1 to TRBJ2-7, with TRBD2 as a possible D gene (6 bases). The length of the CDR3 is 14 residues. Trimming left V 3 bases short and J 6 bases short, with 18 bases between. Germline CDR1 DFQATT, CDR2 SNEGSKA (reference sequence). The CDR3, as DNA: TGCAGTGCTAGGATACCCGGGGGTGTCCTCGAGCAGTACTTC. It translates to CSARIPGGVLEQYF.

The table lists this clonotype with many counts. V is TRBV11-2 and J is TRBJ2-5; D remains unclear. This CDR3 spans 14 amino acids. The V gene's germline CDR1 is SGHAT and CDR2 FQNNGV. Trimming took 5 bases from V and 5 from J, leaving 15 bases between them. CDR3 coding DNA: TGTGCCAGCAGCCCCCCAGTGTTTCGCGAGACCCAGTACTTC. Protein sequence: CASSPPVFRETQYF.

On this clonotype: One end of the junction is discordant with germline, which a read error may explain. The V gene is TRBV5-1, the J gene TRBJ2-7; 7 nucleotides agree with TRBD1. CDR3 size: 16 residues. Germline-derived CDR1 and CDR2 are SGHRS and YFSETQ. The CDR3 sequence is CASGLGSGTAAHEQYF. The DNA for the CDR3 is TGCGCCAGCGGCTTGGGCTCCGGGACAGCTGCTCACGAGCAGTACTTC.

The table lists this clonotype with a count of one. This could be a read error, since a much larger clone is one nucleotide away. The chain uses TRBV6-1 and TRBJ1-2; 7 bases align to TRBD1. Trimming removed 6 bases from V and 8 bases from J; junction bases left unmatched: 15. The CDR3 totals 15 residues. Per germline, CDR1 MNHNS and CDR2 SASEGT. The CDR3 is CASSTKAGRGRGYTF. CDR3 DNA sequence: TGTGCCAGCAGCACGAAGGCGGGGAGGGGGCGAGGCTACACCTTC.

This clonotype was found a few times. The chain combines TRBV2 with TRBJ1-6; 9 bases agree with TRBD1. The CDR3 contains 14 residues. With V trimmed by 6 bases and J by 8 bases, 5 bases remained unmatched. In germline, CDR1 is SNHLY, CDR2 FYNNEI. CDR3 sequence (DNA): TGTGCCAGCAGGGACAGGGGACTCGATTCACCCCTCCACTTT. Amino acids: CASRDRGLDSPLHF.

The CDR3 DNA follows: TGTGCCAGCAGCCAAGGGAGTTGGGGTGAAGCTTTCTTT. Protein product: CASSQGSWGEAFF. The rearrangement links TRBV14 to TRBJ1-1; unclear D gene. This CDR3 is 13 amino acids long. Germline assignment: CDR1 SGHDN and CDR2 FVKESK. V was trimmed by 1 base and J by 7 bases, leaving 10 bases between them.